Included here is one T cell receptor beta chain sequence, with context. Its specificity is unknown. This entry comes from a study of T cell repertoires in cytomegalovirus infection. This CDR3 has 16 residues. Between the trimmed V and J ends, which lost 1 base and 1 base, there was a span of 13 bases. Germline lookup yields CDR1 SGHTA and CDR2 FQGNSA. A single record per CDR3 protein comes from TCRdb applying MiXCR to the reads. The table has under 450,000 distinct CDR3 sequences, around a third seen once. Sequences were derived from cultured PBMCs, sampled from culture after CMV antigen stimulation. The TCR was taken from a human donor in good health (CMV status not recorded). Some clones in this sample may be carry-over from other donors' samples. The rearrangement uses TRBV7-2 and TRBJ1-1; D is perhaps TRBD1 (6 bases). CDR3 bases: TGTGCCAGCAGCTTAGTGTCGGGGGCGCGGAACACTGAAGCTTTCTTT. This sequence encodes CASSLVSGARNTEAFF.